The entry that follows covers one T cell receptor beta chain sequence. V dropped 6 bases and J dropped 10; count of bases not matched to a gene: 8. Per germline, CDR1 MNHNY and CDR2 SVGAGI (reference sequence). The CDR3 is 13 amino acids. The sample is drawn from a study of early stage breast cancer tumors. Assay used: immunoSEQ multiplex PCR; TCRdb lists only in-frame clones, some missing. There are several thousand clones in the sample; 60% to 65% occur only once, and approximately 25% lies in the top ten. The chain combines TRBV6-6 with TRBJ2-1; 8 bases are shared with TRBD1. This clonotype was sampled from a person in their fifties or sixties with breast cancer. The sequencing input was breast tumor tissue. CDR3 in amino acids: CASRADRGQEQFF. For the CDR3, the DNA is TGTGCCAGCAGAGCAGACAGGGGACAAGAGCAGTTCTTC.